This T cell receptor (beta chain) is from a study of T cell repertoires in aging, cancer and after chemotherapy. Multiplex touch-down PCR with TRB-A/B primers amplified rearranged V-D-J TRB sequences. TCRdb passed the multiplex PCR reads through MiXCR, listing each CDR3 protein once. The sample holds about 13,000 distinct CDR3 sequences, less than 30% seen once. In this sample, this clonotype turned up many times. The template was genomic DNA from peripheral blood, not RNA. The CDR3 contains 14 residues. Deletions cut 2 bases from V and 0 bases from J, with 8 bases between. The germline CDR1 and CDR2 sequences are MNHNS and SASEGT.

The chain joins TRBV6-1 to TRBJ2-7, with TRBD1 as a possible D gene (5 bases). Sequenced sample: blood. The origin of this receptor is a human donor with a blood cancer. CDR3 nucleotide sequence: TGTGCCAGCAGTGAACAGGGTAACTCCTACGAGCAGTACTTC. Its translation is CASSEQGNSYEQYF.